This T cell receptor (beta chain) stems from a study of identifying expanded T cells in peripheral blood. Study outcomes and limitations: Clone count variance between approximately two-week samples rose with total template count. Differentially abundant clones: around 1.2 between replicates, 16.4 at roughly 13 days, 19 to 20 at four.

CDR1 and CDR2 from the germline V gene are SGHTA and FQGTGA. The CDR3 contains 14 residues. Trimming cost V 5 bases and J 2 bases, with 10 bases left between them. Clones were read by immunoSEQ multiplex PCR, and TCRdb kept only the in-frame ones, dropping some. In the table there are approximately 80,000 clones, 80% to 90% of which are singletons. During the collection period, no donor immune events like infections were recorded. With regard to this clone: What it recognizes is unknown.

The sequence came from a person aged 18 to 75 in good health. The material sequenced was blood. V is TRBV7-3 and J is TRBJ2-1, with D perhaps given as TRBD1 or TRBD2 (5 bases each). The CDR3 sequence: CASSRDPTYNEQFF. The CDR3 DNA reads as TGTGCCAGCAGCCGGGACCCAACCTACAATGAGCAGTTCTTC. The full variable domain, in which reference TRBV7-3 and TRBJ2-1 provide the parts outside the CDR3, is GAGVSQTPSNKVTEKGKYVELRCDPISGHTALYWYRQSLGQGPEFLIYFQGTGAADDSGLPNDRFFAVRPEGSVSTLKIQRTERGDSAVYLCASSRDPTYNEQFFGPGTRLTVL.